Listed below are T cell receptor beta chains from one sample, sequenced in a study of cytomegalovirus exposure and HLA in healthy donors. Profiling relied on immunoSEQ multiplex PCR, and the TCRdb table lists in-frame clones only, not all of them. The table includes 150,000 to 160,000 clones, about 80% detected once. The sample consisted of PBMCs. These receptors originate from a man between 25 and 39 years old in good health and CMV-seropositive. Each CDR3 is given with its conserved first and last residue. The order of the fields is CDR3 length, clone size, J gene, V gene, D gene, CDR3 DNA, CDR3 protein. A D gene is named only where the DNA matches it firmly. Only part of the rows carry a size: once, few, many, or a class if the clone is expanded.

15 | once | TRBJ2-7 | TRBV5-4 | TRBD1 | TGTGCCAGCAGCAGCAGGACAGGGCACTCCTACGAGCAGTACTTC | CASSSRTGHSYEQYF
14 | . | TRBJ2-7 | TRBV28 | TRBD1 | TGTGCCAGCAGTCTCCAGGGGGCTTTTTACGAGCAGTACTTC | CASSLQGAFYEQYF
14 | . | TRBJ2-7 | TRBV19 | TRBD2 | TGTGCCAGTAGTATGGTACTAGCGGGGAGTGAGCAGTACTTC | CASSMVLAGSEQYF
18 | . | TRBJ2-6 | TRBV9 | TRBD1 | TGTGCCAGCAGCGTAGCGACAGGGGGAATCTCTGGGGCCAACGTCCTGACTTTC | CASSVATGGISGANVLTF
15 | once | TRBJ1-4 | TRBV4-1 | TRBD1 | TGCGCCAGCAGCCAATTGAGGGACAGTAATGAAAAACTGTTTTTT | CASSQLRDSNEKLFF
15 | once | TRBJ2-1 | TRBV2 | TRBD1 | TGTGCCAGCACTCCGGGACAGGGATCCTACAATGAGCAGTTCTTC | CASTPGQGSYNEQFF
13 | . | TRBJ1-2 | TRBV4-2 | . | TGTGCCAGCAGCCAGGGCACAGGGAGTGGCTACACCTTC | CASSQGTGSGYTF
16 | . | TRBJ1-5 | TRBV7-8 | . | TGTGCCAGCAGCTTAGCGTCCGGGGAAAGCAATCAGCCCCAGCATTTT | CASSLASGESNQPQHF
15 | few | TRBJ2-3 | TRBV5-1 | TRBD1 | TGCGCCAGCAGCGACGGACAGGGGGCTACAGATACGCAGTATTTT | CASSDGQGATDTQYF
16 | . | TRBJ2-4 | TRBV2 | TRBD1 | TGTGCCAGCAGATTACAGGGGGCGCAAGCCAAAAACATTCAGTACTTC | CASRLQGAQAKNIQYF
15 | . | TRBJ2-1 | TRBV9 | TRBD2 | TGTGCCAGCAGCGTAGCTCCCTCAGCGGGAAGTAAGGAGTTCTTC | CASSVAPSAGSKEFF
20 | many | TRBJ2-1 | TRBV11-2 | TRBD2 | TGTGCCAGCAGCTTAGATCGCCCACTAGCGGGAGGAAATAATAACAATGAGCAGTTCTTC | CASSLDRPLAGGNNNNEQFF
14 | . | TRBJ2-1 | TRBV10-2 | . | TGCGCCAGCAGTGAGTTGGACTCTTTCAATGAGCAGTTCTTC | CASSELDSFNEQFF
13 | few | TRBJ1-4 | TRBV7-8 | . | TGTGCCAGCAAGCGGGCAGGGCGTGAAAAACTGTTTTTT | CASKRAGREKLFF
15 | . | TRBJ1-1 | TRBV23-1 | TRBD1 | TGCGCCAGCAGTCCGCGGACAGGGGAAGGGGCTGAAGCTTTCTTT | CASSPRTGEGAEAFF
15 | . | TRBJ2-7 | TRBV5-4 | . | TGTGCCAGCAGATCCGGGACATTCGACTCCTACGAGCAGTACTTC | CASRSGTFDSYEQYF
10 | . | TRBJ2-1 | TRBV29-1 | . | TGCAGCGTTGGGCCGGGTGAGCAGTTCTTC | CSVGPGEQFF
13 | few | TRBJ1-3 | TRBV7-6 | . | TGTGCCAGCAGCTCCGGCTCTGGAAACACCATATATTTT | CASSSGSGNTIYF
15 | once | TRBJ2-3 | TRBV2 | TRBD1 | TGTGCCAGCAGTACGGGACAGATTAGCACAGATACGCAGTATTTT | CASSTGQISTDTQYF
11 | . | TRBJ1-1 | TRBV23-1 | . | TGCGCCAGCAGCAGGAAGCCTGAAGCTTTCTTT | CASSRKPEAFF